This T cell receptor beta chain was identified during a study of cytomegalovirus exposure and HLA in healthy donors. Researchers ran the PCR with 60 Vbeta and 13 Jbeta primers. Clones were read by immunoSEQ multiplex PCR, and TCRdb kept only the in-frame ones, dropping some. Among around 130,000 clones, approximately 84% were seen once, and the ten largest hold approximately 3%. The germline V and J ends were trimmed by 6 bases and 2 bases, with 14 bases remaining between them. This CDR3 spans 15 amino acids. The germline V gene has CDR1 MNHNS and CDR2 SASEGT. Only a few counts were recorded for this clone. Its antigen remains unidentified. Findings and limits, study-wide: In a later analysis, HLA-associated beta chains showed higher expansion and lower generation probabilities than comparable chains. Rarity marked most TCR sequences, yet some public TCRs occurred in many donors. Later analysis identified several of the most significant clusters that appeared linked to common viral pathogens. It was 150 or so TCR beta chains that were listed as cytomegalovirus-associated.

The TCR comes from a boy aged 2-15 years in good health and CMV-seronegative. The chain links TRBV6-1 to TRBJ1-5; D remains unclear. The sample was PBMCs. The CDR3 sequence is CASSPIPEGNQPQHF. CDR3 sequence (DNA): TGTGCCAGCAGCCCGATCCCCGAGGGCAATCAGCCCCAGCATTTT.